Given below is one T cell receptor beta chain in context. This clonotype has at least ten counts. Its target antigen remains unknown. Base qualities are not at hand, and no much larger clone is one base apart. There are 17 amino acids in the CDR3, from cysteine to phenylalanine inclusive. CDR3 DNA is the only sequence kept; it has 51 bases, read in frame from the first base. Here V drops 4 bases and J drops 0 bases, and the junction holds 7 bases not matched to any gene. CDR1 SGHDN and CDR2 FVKESK were looked up in the germline V gene. This sample is part of a study of T cell repertoires in cytomegalovirus infection (dated by TCRdb to the late 2010s). Regarding the research as a whole: Because public TCR beta signatures pointed to carriage of CMV infection together with the matching HLA type, the HLA type of each donor mattered for the analysis.

TCRdb lists the instrument as Illumina HiSeq 1500. TCRdb cleaned the public reads at Q25 with fastp, built clones with MiXCR and kept in-frame beta chains. Every entry covers one CDR3 protein and lists the most common genes and DNA from its rows. This sample lists fewer than 550,000 distinct CDR3 sequences; around 11% were detected once. Roughly 10% of the sample goes to the ten largest clones. The paper as a whole reports these results and caveats: The ex vivo response was dominated by HLA-C-restricted CMV-specific TCR beta clonotypes, which also provided the single most frequent clonotype in two of eight donors. Carriers of CMV infection plus the relevant HLA type were discriminated by the cumulative frequency of public TCR beta family members in the study cohort and in an independent roughly 370-donor cohort.

This sequence was found in a human donor in good health (CMV status not recorded). Some clones in this sample may be carry-over from other donors' samples. Sequencing was performed on PBMCs. This chain is built from TRBV14 and TRBJ1-4, with 8 junctional bases fitting TRBD1. The CDR3 region has the sequence CASSPWTGSATNEKLFF. The nucleotides read TGTGCCAGCAGCCCGTGGACAGGGTCGGCAACTAATGAAAAACTGTTTTTT.